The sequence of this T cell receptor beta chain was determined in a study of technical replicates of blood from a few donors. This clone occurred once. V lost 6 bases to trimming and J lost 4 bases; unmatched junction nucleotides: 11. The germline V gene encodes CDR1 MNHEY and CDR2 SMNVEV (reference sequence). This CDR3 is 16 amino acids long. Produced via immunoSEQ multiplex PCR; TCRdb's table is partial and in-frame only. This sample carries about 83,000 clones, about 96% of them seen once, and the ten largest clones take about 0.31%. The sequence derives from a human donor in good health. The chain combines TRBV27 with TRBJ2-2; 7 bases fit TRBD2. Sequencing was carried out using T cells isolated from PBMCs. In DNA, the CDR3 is TGTGCCAGCAGCCCATGGGGGGGGAGCCGCACCGGGGAGCTGTTTTTT. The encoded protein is CASSPWGGSRTGELFF.